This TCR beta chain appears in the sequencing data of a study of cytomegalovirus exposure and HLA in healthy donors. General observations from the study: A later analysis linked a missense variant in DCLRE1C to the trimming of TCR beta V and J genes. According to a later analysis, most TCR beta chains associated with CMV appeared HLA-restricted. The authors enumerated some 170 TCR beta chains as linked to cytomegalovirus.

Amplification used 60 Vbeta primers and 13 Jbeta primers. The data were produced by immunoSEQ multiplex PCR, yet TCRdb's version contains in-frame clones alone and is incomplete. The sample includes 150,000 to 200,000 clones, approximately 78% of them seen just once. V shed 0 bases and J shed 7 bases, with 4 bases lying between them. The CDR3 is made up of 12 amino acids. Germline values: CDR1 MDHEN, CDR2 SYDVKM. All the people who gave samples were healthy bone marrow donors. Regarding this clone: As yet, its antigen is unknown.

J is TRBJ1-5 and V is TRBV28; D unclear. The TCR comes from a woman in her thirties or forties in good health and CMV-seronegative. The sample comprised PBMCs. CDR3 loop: CASSLWQQPQHF. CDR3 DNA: TGTGCCAGCAGTTTATGGCAGCAGCCCCAGCATTTT.